This T cell receptor beta chain was sequenced during a study of blood T cell repertoires in COVID-19. At the level of the study: Samples taken during acute and convalescent COVID-19 were collected in the United States, Italy and Spain. Sources were T cells, B-cell-depleted T cells, or PBMCs; the material itself was cDNA or gDNA.

It was during active infection that Seattle patients were enrolled and then longitudinally followed. Per the original methods: How many nucleated cells were present was estimated from reference gene primer amplification. Clones were read by immunoSEQ multiplex PCR, and TCRdb kept only the in-frame ones, dropping some. The V and J calls and clone size come from that table; D and trimming were worked out from the DNA. The sample carries approximately 300,000 clones, about nine tenths recorded once. The V end lost 6 bases, the J end lost 4 bases, and 15 bases lay between the germline ends. Germline-derived CDR1 and CDR2 are SNHLY and FYNNEI. The CDR3 length is 14 residues.

The V and J genes are TRBV2 and TRBJ1-2; maybe TRBD1 (6 bases). This TCR was sampled from a woman aged 30 to 39 with COVID-19, enrolled during active disease. Sample: peripheral blood. For the CDR3, the DNA is TGTGCCAGCAGCCAGGGGCAAGGGGGCTATGGCTACACCTTC. This codes for CASSQGQGGYGYTF.